These 20 T cell receptor beta chains were sequenced from one sample in a study of blood T cell repertoires in COVID-19. Assay used: immunoSEQ multiplex PCR; TCRdb lists only in-frame clones, some missing. The sample includes about 330,000 clones, 87% of them seen just once. Sequences were obtained from PBMCs or T cells enriched from blood (not recorded which). The receptors come from a woman under 40 who had recovered from COVID-19.

The V call is TRBV5-6, the J call TRBJ2-2, with D perhaps TRBD1 (5 bases). V lost 4 bases and J lost 5, with 15 bases in between. Germline CDR1 and CDR2: SGHDT and YYEEEE. The CDR3 extends over 15 amino acids. The CDR3 sequence: CASSPGAWGTGELFF. The CDR3 bases are TGTGCCAGCAGCCCTGGGGCTTGGGGAACCGGGGAGCTGTTTTTT.

This rearrangement joins TRBV19 to TRBJ1-2, with no clear D. The CDR3 is made up of 14 amino acids. Deletions cut 4 bases from V and 7 bases from J, with 16 bases between. Germline assignment: CDR1 LNHDA and CDR2 SQIVND (reference sequence). CDR3 sequence: CASSSQTRRVGYTF. The CDR3 bases are TGTGCCAGTAGTAGCCAGACAAGGAGGGTTGGCTACACCTTC.

The chain joins TRBV5-5 to TRBJ1-1; D gene uncertain. The CDR3 has 14 residues. Per the germline V gene, CDR1 is SGHKS and CDR2 is YYEKEE (reference sequence). V was clipped by 1 base and J by 1 base, with 8 bases between them. CDR3 DNA sequence: TGTGCCAGCAGCTTGTATACAGAGAACACTGAAGCTTTCTTT. Translated, it gives CASSLYTENTEAFF.

The rearrangement joins TRBV9 to TRBJ1-1, with D perhaps TRBD1 (6 bases). The CDR3 length is 13 residues. Germline CDR1 SGDLS, CDR2 YYNGEE. V lost 3 bases, J lost 4 bases, and 10 bases lay in between. The DNA for the CDR3 is TGTGCCAGCAGCGACAGGGTTGGCACTGAAGCTTTCTTT. This translates into CASSDRVGTEAFF.

This chain uses TRBV5-4 with TRBJ1-3; D remains ambiguous. Germline lookup yields CDR1 SGHNT and CDR2 YYREEE (reference sequence). This CDR3 has 14 amino acids. The V gene lost 0 bases and the J gene lost 0 bases, with 4 bases spanning the gap. This CDR3 is CASSLGRSGNTIYF. DNA of the CDR3: TGTGCCAGCAGCTTGGGTCGCTCTGGAAACACCATATATTTT.

The chain recombines TRBV19 with TRBJ1-5; 8 bases map to TRBD1. From germline, CDR1 is LNHDA and CDR2 SQIVND (reference sequence). This CDR3 has 16 amino acids. V was pared by 5 bases and J by 0 bases, with 6 bases of the junction left unmatched. CDR3 in DNA: TGTGCCAGTAGTCCCGGGACAGGTCATAGCAATCAGCCCCAGCATTTT. Residues: CASSPGTGHSNQPQHF.

The chain links TRBV10-3 to TRBJ1-2, with 8 nucleotides matching TRBD1. This CDR3 contains 16 residues. V shed 6 bases, J shed 4 bases, and the junction held 13 bases outside the gene matches. Germline V gives CDR1 ENHRY, CDR2 SYGVKD. The CDR3 nucleotides read TGTGCCATCAGGCCCCAGGGGCAGGGGGCACCCTATGGCTACACCTTC. This gives the protein CAIRPQGQGAPYGYTF.

CDR3 residues: CASSWTGAEAFF. CDR3 in DNA: TGTGCCAGCAGCTGGACAGGGGCCGAAGCTTTCTTT. The chain recombines TRBV11-1 with TRBJ1-1; 9 bases are a match to TRBD1. The CDR3 has 12 amino acids. CDR1 is SGHAT and CDR2 is FQDESV in the germline V gene (reference sequence). V trimming: 4 bases; J trimming: 8 bases; junction bases outside the gene matches: 2.

The CDR3 DNA is TGTGCCAGCAGTTGGCAGAGCACAGATACGCAGTATTTT. Its translation is CASSWQSTDTQYF. The gene calls are TRBV25-1 and TRBJ2-3; no reliable D call. This CDR3 is 13 amino acids long. The V gene's germline CDR1 is MGHDK and CDR2 SYGVNS. The V end lost 5 bases, the J end lost 0 bases, and 6 bases lay between the germline ends.

This clone was recorded once. The chain couples TRBV9 to TRBJ2-3; unclear D gene. V lost 4 bases to trimming and J lost 1 base, with 13 bases between them. Germline V lookup: CDR1 SGDLS, CDR2 YYNGEE. The CDR3 loop spans 15 amino acids. CDR3 amino acids: CASSKDDSRTDTQYF. The CDR3 coding sequence is TGTGCCAGCAGCAAAGACGACTCGCGCACAGATACGCAGTATTTT.

This clone was recorded a few times. V is TRBV12-5 and J is TRBJ2-1, with D possibly TRBD2 on 5 matching bases. The CDR3 has 14 residues. Germline lookup yields CDR1 LGHNT and CDR2 FRNRAP. Trimming pared 7 bases from V and 6 bases from J, leaving 16 bases between. This CDR3 reads CASAGEAGGNEQFF. Written as DNA, the CDR3 is TGTGCTAGTGCGGGTGAGGCAGGAGGCAATGAGCAGTTCTTC. Looking up the rest from reference TRBV12-5 and TRBJ2-1 gives the full variable domain: DARVTQTPRHKVTEMGQEVTMRCQPILGHNTVFWYRQTMMQGLELLAYFRNRAPLDDSGMPKDRFSAEMPDATLATLKIQPSEPRDSAVYFCASAGEAGGNEQFFGPGTRLTVL.

The V and J genes are TRBV9 and TRBJ2-7, with TRBD1 identical over 9 bases. The CDR3 is 16 residues long. Germline trimming cut 0 bases from V and 4 bases from J; bases unmatched to any gene: 8. CDR1 and CDR2 (germline): SGDLS, YYNGEE. CDR3 in DNA: TGTGCCAGCAGCGTAGAACAGGGGGCGCTAGGGTACGAGCAGTACTTC. It translates to CASSVEQGALGYEQYF.

This rearrangement joins TRBV5-5 to TRBJ1-1; TRBD1 aligns across 7 bases. The CDR3 runs 14 residues. Germline V lookup: CDR1 SGHKS, CDR2 YYEKEE (reference sequence). The trim removed 5 bases at V and 4 bases at J, leaving 8 bases unmatched. CDR3 amino acids: CASRPTGVGTEAFF. For the CDR3, the DNA is TGTGCCAGCAGGCCTACAGGGGTTGGCACTGAAGCTTTCTTT.

The gene calls are TRBV14 and TRBJ2-7; 8 positions agree with TRBD2. Germline loops: CDR1 SGHDN, CDR2 FVKESK. The CDR3 sequence is 17 residues long. With V trimmed by 1 base and J by 4 bases, 12 bases remained unmatched. The CDR3 spells CASSQAMFGGAGYEQYF. CDR3 DNA: TGTGCCAGCAGCCAAGCGATGTTCGGGGGGGCCGGGTACGAGCAGTACTTC.

The CDR3 protein is CASSVLGAGYQETQYF. The DNA of the CDR3 is TGTGCCAGCAGCGTCCTAGGGGCAGGCTACCAAGAGACCCAGTACTTC. The chain combines TRBV9 with TRBJ2-5; D is possibly TRBD1 (5 bases). This CDR3 comprises 16 residues. V lost 2 bases and J lost 0, with 14 bases in between. Looked up from germline, CDR1 is SGDLS and CDR2 is YYNGEE.

CDR3 sequence (DNA): TGCGCCAGCAGCACATCCGGGACAGGGGCTTCACCCCTCCACTTT. Its translation is CASSTSGTGASPLHF. The V call is TRBV5-1, the J call TRBJ1-6; 10 bases are shared with TRBD1. Per the germline V gene, CDR1 is SGHRS and CDR2 is YFSETQ. The CDR3 spans 15 residues. With 4 bases clipped from V and 9 bases from J, the junction kept 7 bases outside the gene matches.

V is TRBV3-1 (or the pseudogene TRBV3-2) and J is TRBJ1-1; a weak D match, TRBD1 (5 bases). The CDR3 spans 13 residues. The V and J ends lost 1 base and 7 bases respectively, with 10 bases between them. Germline V lookup: CDR1 LGHDT, CDR2 YNNKEL (reference sequence). The CDR3 spells CASSQGMGGEAFF. The CDR3 DNA reads as TGTGCCAGCAGCCAAGGGATGGGGGGTGAAGCTTTCTTT.

The rearrangement joins TRBV2 to TRBJ1-1; D remains ambiguous. The germline gives CDR1 SNHLY, CDR2 FYNNEI. Trimming shortened V by 8 bases and J by 1 base, and 11 bases separated the two germline ends. There are 13 residues in the CDR3. The CDR3, as DNA: TGTGCCAGCGAACTGGAGGGGAACACTGAAGCTTTCTTT. This translates into CASELEGNTEAFF.

The gene calls are TRBV4-3 and TRBJ1-2, with 7 bases that match TRBD1. Per the germline V gene, CDR1 is LGHNA and CDR2 is YSLEER. The CDR3 totals 14 residues. The J segment lost 8 bases and the V segment lost 6 bases, leaving 12 bases of the junction unmatched. The CDR3 DNA reads as TGCGCCAGCAGAGTACAGGGGATCATGGGGGGCTACACCTTC. Amino acids: CASRVQGIMGGYTF.

The chain joins TRBV28 to TRBJ1-5, with a weak D call TRBD1 (5 bases). V was shortened by 5 bases and J by 9 bases, with 20 bases between the two germline ends. The CDR3 covers 15 residues. The V gene's germline CDR1 is MDHEN and CDR2 SYDVKM. This CDR3 is CASSPPTDGRGPQHF. The CDR3 DNA is TGTGCCAGCAGTCCCCCCACGGACGGAAGGGGGCCCCAGCATTTT. Variable domain in full (rest from reference TRBV28 and TRBJ1-5): DVKVTQSSRYLVKRTGEKVFLECVQDMDHENMFWYRQDPGLGLRLIYFSYDVKMKEKGDIPEGYSVSREKKERFSLILESASTNQTSMYLCASSPPTDGRGPQHFGDGTRLSIL.